The 23 T cell receptor beta chains below were found in one sample sequenced in a study of identical twins. TCRdb reanalysed the 5' RACE reads using MiXCR and keeps one entry per CDR3 protein. The sample has around 1.7 million distinct CDR3 sequences, around a third seen once. Sequenced sample: cord blood. The receptors were gathered from a newborn girl in good health.

The chain employs TRBV6-1 and TRBJ2-3; D is perhaps TRBD2 (7 bases). The CDR3 is made up of 14 amino acids. V was cut by 8 bases and J by 3 bases, with 15 bases left in between. The V gene's germline CDR1 is MNHNS and CDR2 SASEGT. CDR3 DNA sequence: TGTGCCAGCCGGAGGGGGGGACTAACAGATACGCAGTATTTT. This translates into CASRRGGLTDTQYF.

The chain uses TRBV20-1 and TRBJ2-3; TRBD2 aligns across 14 bases. V shed 3 bases and J 4 bases; nucleotides not matched to a gene: 9. CDR1 is DFQATT and CDR2 is SNEGSKA in the germline V gene (reference sequence). The CDR3 is 17 residues long. This chain's CDR3 is CSARDLRLAGGPDTQYF. CDR3 in DNA: TGCAGTGCTAGGGATCTCCGACTAGCGGGAGGGCCAGATACGCAGTATTTT.

This sequence joins TRBV6-5 and TRBJ2-7, with a tentative D call TRBD1 (6 bases). The germline gives CDR1 MNHEY, CDR2 SVGAGI. Trimming stripped 10 bases from V and 0 bases from J, with 16 bases between. The CDR3 covers 14 residues. CDR3 loop: CATRQAAFSYEQYF. CDR3 sequence (DNA): TGTGCCACCCGACAGGCAGCCTTCTCCTACGAGCAGTACTTC.

The chain couples TRBV29-1 to TRBJ2-1; TRBD1 matches at 9 bases. V shed 4 bases, J shed 9 bases, and the junction held 7 bases outside the gene matches. CDR3 length: 13 amino acids. The V gene's germline CDR1 is SQVTM and CDR2 ANQGSEA. CDR3 sequence reads: CSVGNRGQGEQFF. The CDR3 DNA follows: TGCAGCGTTGGGAACAGGGGGCAGGGTGAGCAGTTCTTC.

This chain links TRBV10-3 with TRBJ2-2, with D perhaps matching TRBD1 (5 bases). The CDR3 is 15 amino acids. Germline V lookup: CDR1 ENHRY, CDR2 SYGVKD. Trimming shortened V by 0 bases and J by 2 bases, and 7 bases separated the two germline ends. The CDR3 sequence is CAISESGANTGELFF. The CDR3 nucleotides read TGTGCCATCAGTGAGTCAGGGGCTAACACCGGGGAGCTGTTTTTT.

The chain carries TRBV21-1 and TRBJ2-3. TRBV21-1 is an annotated pseudogene. The CDR3 has 13 amino acids. The CDR3 DNA sequence: TGTGCCAGCAGCAAAGTCAGGTCAGATACGCAGTATTTT. It specifies CASSKVRSDTQYF.

This chain uses TRBV28 with TRBJ1-2; 9 bases match TRBD1. V lost 6 bases and J lost 6; bases outside the gene matches: 11. This CDR3 comprises 15 residues. CDR1 MDHEN and CDR2 SYDVKM come from the germline V gene. The CDR3 reads CASRSGTGRLNGYTF. In nucleotides, the CDR3 is TGTGCCAGCAGATCCGGGACAGGGAGACTGAATGGCTACACCTTC.

This clonotype was found a few times. This chain connects TRBV29-1 to TRBJ1-2, with a weak D call TRBD1 (6 bases). The CDR3 covers 12 residues. The ends were cut back, 4 bases at V and 2 bases at J, with 8 bases in the middle. Germline assignment: CDR1 SQVTM and CDR2 ANQGSEA. As DNA, the CDR3 is TGCAGCGTTGGGGACAACAACTATGGCTACACCTTC. This codes for CSVGDNNYGYTF.

Comments on this clonotype: Being one base from a much bigger clone, this may be a read error. The chain links TRBV5-1 to TRBJ2-1, with D uncertain. Germline-derived CDR1 and CDR2 are SGHRS and YFSETQ. The CDR3 is 14 amino acids. The CDR3 loop is CACSPRNRWNEQFF. The CDR3 DNA reads as TGCGCCTGCAGTCCTAGGAACCGCTGGAATGAGCAGTTCTTC.

This clonotype was detected a few times. V and J are TRBV7-9 and TRBJ2-7; D not certain. Trimming shortened V by 4 bases and J by 2 bases, and 9 bases separated the two germline ends. Germline loops: CDR1 SEHNR, CDR2 FQNEAQ (reference sequence). This CDR3 is built from 13 residues. The CDR3 sequence: CASSYDITYEQYF. The CDR3 DNA follows: TGTGCCAGCAGCTATGACATTACCTACGAGCAGTACTTC.

This clonotype has just one count. The rearrangement joins TRBV5-4 to TRBJ1-1; D is undetermined. The germline V gene has CDR1 SGHNT and CDR2 YYREEE (reference sequence). The germline V and J ends were trimmed by 5 bases and 2 bases, with 16 bases remaining between them. This CDR3 spans 15 amino acids. The CDR3 loop is CASSPNPTFNTEAFF. Here the CDR3 DNA reads TGTGCCAGCAGTCCAAACCCGACCTTTAACACTGAAGCTTTCTTT.

This clonotype showed up just a few times. The CDR3 here is CASSSIPTGGSEKLFF. In DNA form, the CDR3 reads TGTGCCAGCAGTTCAATCCCGACAGGGGGCAGTGAAAAACTGTTTTTT. This chain links TRBV6-6 with TRBJ1-4, with 10 bases lining up with TRBD1. V shed 4 bases and J 7 bases; nucleotides not matched to a gene: 9. Germline values: CDR1 MNHNY, CDR2 SVGAGI (reference sequence). The CDR3 extends over 16 amino acids.

The chain has TRBV6-2 or TRBV6-3 and TRBJ2-7; no reliable D call. Germline CDR1 MNHEY, CDR2 SVGEGT. The V and J ends lost 6 bases and 3 bases respectively, with 18 bases between them. The CDR3 consists of 15 residues. The CDR3 nucleotides read TGTGCCAGCAGCTCCCATCCCCAGCCAGACTACGAGCAGTACTTC. Translation gives CASSSHPQPDYEQYF.

This clonotype was picked up a small number of times. This chain joins TRBV20-1 and TRBJ2-3; weak D call: TRBD2 (5 bases). The V end was cut by 0 bases, the J end by 7 bases, with 8 bases between. Germline assignment: CDR1 DFQATT and CDR2 SNEGSKA (reference sequence). The length of the CDR3 is 12 residues. DNA for the CDR3: TGCAGTGCTAGAGACCTAGCAAATACGCAGTATTTT. As protein: CSARDLANTQYF.

This clonotype came up a few times. This chain uses TRBV6-2 or TRBV6-3 with TRBJ1-5; 8 bases map to TRBD1. V lost 6 bases, J lost 3 bases, and 4 bases stayed unmatched. CDR3 length: 14 amino acids. Germline V CDR1 and CDR2: MNHEY, SVGEGT. CDR3 sequence: CASSQDRVNQPQHF. The CDR3 nucleotides are TGTGCCAGCAGCCAGGACAGGGTCAATCAGCCCCAGCATTTT.

This rearrangement joins TRBV20-1 to TRBJ1-6, with D uncertain. There are 16 residues in the CDR3. V was clipped by 6 bases and J by 3 bases, with 18 bases between them. Germline loops: CDR1 DFQATT, CDR2 SNEGSKA (reference sequence). CDR3 nucleotide sequence: TGCAGTGCCAGTGTGCAGGATACCTTCTATAATTCACCCCTCCACTTT. It is translated as CSASVQDTFYNSPLHF.

The rearrangement joins TRBV25-1 to TRBJ1-3; tentatively, D is TRBD1 (5 bases). V shed 3 bases and J shed 0 bases, with 12 bases lying between them. CDR3 length equals 16 residues. CDR1 is MGHDK and CDR2 is SYGVNS in the germline V gene. CDR3 DNA: TGTGCCAGCAGTGACCCCACGACAGTCTCTGGAAACACCATATATTTT. Its protein product is CASSDPTTVSGNTIYF.

This clonotype was counted between two and nine times. The rearrangement uses TRBV5-1 and TRBJ2-3; D unclear. The CDR3 sequence is 14 residues long. Germline V gene sequence: CDR1 SGHRS, CDR2 YFSETQ. V was trimmed by 5 bases and J by 4 bases, leaving 14 bases between them. CDR3 loop: CASRSRKVADTQYF. The DNA of the CDR3 is TGCGCCAGCAGATCCAGGAAAGTAGCAGATACGCAGTATTTT.

The table lists this clonotype with a few counts. This chain connects TRBV25-1 to TRBJ1-2, with D perhaps matching TRBD1 (5 bases). V was cut by 1 base and J by 7 bases, with 10 bases left in between. The CDR3 totals 13 residues. Germline V gene data show CDR1 as MGHDK and CDR2 as SYGVNS. CDR3 sequence (DNA): TGTGCCAGCAGTGAATTTAGAGGGGTTGGCTACACCTTC. Protein product: CASSEFRGVGYTF.

This clonotype was recorded a few times. This sequence joins TRBV3-1 and TRBJ2-3; TRBD2 aligns across 8 bases. V was clipped by 1 base and J by 6 bases; unmatched bases: 12. CDR3 length: 17 residues. Germline loops: CDR1 LGHDT, CDR2 YNNKEL (reference sequence). CDR3 bases: TGTGCCAGCAGCCAAGGAGTTGGCGGGGGGTCCCGGGATACGCAGTATTTT. Its translation: CASSQGVGGGSRDTQYF.

V and J are TRBV27 and TRBJ2-3; weak D call: TRBD2 (7 bases). The CDR3 contains 17 residues. Germline V CDR1 and CDR2: MNHEY, SMNVEV (reference sequence). V was cut by 5 bases and J by 6 bases, with 24 bases left in between. This CDR3 reads CASSLRGVGRVGDTQYF. DNA for the CDR3: TGTGCCAGCAGTCTCAGGGGCGTTGGGAGGGTCGGGGATACGCAGTATTTT.

There are a few counts of this clonotype. The chain has TRBV28 and TRBJ2-7; D gene ambiguous. The germline CDR1 and CDR2 sequences are MDHEN and SYDVKM. Trimming took 8 bases from V and 7 from J, leaving 15 bases between them. This CDR3 is built from 12 residues. This chain's CDR3 is CASRTHLDEQYF. In DNA form, the CDR3 reads TGTGCCAGCCGGACCCACCTGGATGAGCAGTACTTC.

The chain combines TRBV5-6 with TRBJ2-7; TRBD2 agrees at 10 bases. CDR1 and CDR2 (germline): SGHDT, YYEEEE. The V and J ends lost 3 bases and 3 bases, in that order; junction bases with no gene match: 9. This CDR3 contains 16 residues. The CDR3, as DNA: TGTGCCAGCAGCTGGGGACTAGCGCGAGGTTTCTACGAGCAGTACTTC. It encodes CASSWGLARGFYEQYF. The full variable domain, completed using reference TRBV5-6 and TRBJ2-7, is DAGVTQSPTHLIKTRGQQVTLRCSPKSGHDTVSWYQQALGQGPQFIFQYYEEEERQRGNFPDRFSGHQFPNYSSELNVNALLLGDSALYLCASSWGLARGFYEQYFGPGTRLTVT.